Sequencing of this T cell receptor beta chain was carried out in a study of T cells in narcolepsy. Across the whole study: Donors had narcolepsy type 1 or type 2, or were healthy controls.

CDR1 MNHEY and CDR2 SVGAGI come from the germline V gene. The CDR3 sequence is 13 residues long. Trimming cost V 6 bases and J 9 bases; bases outside gene matches: 7. This clone was seen a single time. No antigen is known for it. Only in-frame clones appear in the TCRdb table, and some are missing; sequencing was by immunoSEQ multiplex PCR. This table holds roughly 40,000 clones, roughly 88% found once. The study, taken as a whole, reports: Reportedly, autoreactive clonotypes were serially detected in patients' blood but not controls'. Autoreactive clone sequences were missing from some blood memory CD4+ repertoires. Comparing one patient's CSF and blood CD4+ clonotypes highlighted HCRT- and TRIB2-specific autoreactive clonotypes.

Sequencing input: CD45RA- memory CD4+ T cells from PBMCs. This receptor was identified in a human donor with narcolepsy. The chain links TRBV6-5 to TRBJ2-5, with 10 bases lining up with TRBD2. The CDR3 DNA sequence: TGTGCCAGCAGGAGTAGCGGGGGGACGGCCCAGTACTTC. Residues: CASRSSGGTAQYF.